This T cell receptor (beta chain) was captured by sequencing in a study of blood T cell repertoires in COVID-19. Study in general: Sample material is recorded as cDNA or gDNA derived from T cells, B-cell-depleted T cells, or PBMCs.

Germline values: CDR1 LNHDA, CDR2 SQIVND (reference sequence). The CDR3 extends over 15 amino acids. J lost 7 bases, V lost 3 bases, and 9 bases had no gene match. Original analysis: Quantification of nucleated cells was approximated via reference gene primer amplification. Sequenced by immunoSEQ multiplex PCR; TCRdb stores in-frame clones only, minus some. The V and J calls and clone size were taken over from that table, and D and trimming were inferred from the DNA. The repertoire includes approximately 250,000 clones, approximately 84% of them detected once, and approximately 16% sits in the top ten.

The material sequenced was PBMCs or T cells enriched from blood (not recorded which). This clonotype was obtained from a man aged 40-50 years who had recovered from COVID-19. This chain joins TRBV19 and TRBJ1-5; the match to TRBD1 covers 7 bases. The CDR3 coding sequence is TGTGCCAGTAGTATGGCCCGTGACAGGGACCAGCCCCAGCATTTT. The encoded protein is CASSMARDRDQPQHF.